The 14 T cell receptor beta chains listed next were all sequenced from one sample in a study of human T cells and chemical hapten exposure. Documented time point: patch test 3, about 24 weeks after DPC sensitization. Indicated treatment: therapeutic diphenylcyclopropenone sensitization with weekly scalp DPC. Total RNA was isolated from unfractionated whole blood. MiXCR, run by TCRdb on the RACE reads, gives a single entry per CDR3 protein. The repertoire holds tens of thousands of distinct CDR3 sequences, with roughly 13% as singletons. The input for sequencing was whole blood, taken in connection with sensitization to the hapten diphenylcyclopropenone (DPC). The receptors here all came from a woman between 40 and 50 years old with alopecia areata. Some clones in this sample may be carry-over from other donors' samples.

This clonotype has at least ten counts. The rearrangement links TRBV28 to TRBJ1-2; the D gene is possibly TRBD1 (5 bases). The germline V gene has CDR1 MDHEN and CDR2 SYDVKM. V was clipped by 6 bases and J by 7 bases, with 9 bases between them. The CDR3 sequence is 11 residues long. The CDR3: CASRFGGGYTF. The CDR3 DNA follows: TGTGCCAGCAGGTTCGGGGGTGGCTACACCTTC.

V gene TRBV24-1 combines with J gene TRBJ2-3; D might be TRBD2 (6 bases). The CDR3 contains 15 residues. From germline, CDR1 is KGHDR and CDR2 SFDVKD. V was shortened by 3 bases and J by 2 bases, with 11 bases between the two germline ends. CDR3 loop: CATSDSGSITDTQYF. The CDR3 DNA sequence: TGTGCCACCAGTGATAGCGGGTCTATCACAGATACGCAGTATTTT.

This clonotype was found many times. The rearrangement joins TRBV11-2 to TRBJ2-1; TRBD2 agrees at 11 bases. The length of the CDR3 is 16 residues. Losses at the gene ends were 3 bases for V and 4 bases for J; bases not matched to a gene: 5. The germline CDR1 and CDR2 sequences are SGHAT and FQNNGV. The DNA for the CDR3 is TGTGCCAGCAGCTTCACCGGGACTAGCGGATACAATGAGCAGTTCTTC. Translation: CASSFTGTSGYNEQFF.

At least ten counts were recorded for this clonotype. CDR3 protein: CASSGASGGAQETQYF. The DNA of the CDR3 is TGTGCCAGCAGTGGGGCGAGCGGGGGGGCCCAAGAGACCCAGTACTTC. The chain links TRBV6-4 to TRBJ2-5; 10 bases are a match to TRBD2. J was trimmed by 1 base and V by 4 bases; bases with no gene match: 6. CDR3 size: 16 residues. Germline V gives CDR1 MRHNA, CDR2 SNTAGT.

The chain recombines TRBV2 with TRBJ1-1; no firm D call. The V gene's germline CDR1 is SNHLY and CDR2 FYNNEI. The V gene lost 4 bases and the J gene lost 0 bases, with 12 bases spanning the gap. This CDR3 has 15 residues. The CDR3 bases are TGTGCCAGCAGTGTTGGCGCGGCAGTGAACACTGAAGCTTTCTTT. As protein: CASSVGAAVNTEAFF.

This clonotype was observed at least ten times. The rearrangement links TRBV6-1 to TRBJ2-1, with 7 bases that match TRBD2. Per the germline V gene, CDR1 is MNHNS and CDR2 is SASEGT. The CDR3 runs 14 residues. V was pared by 7 bases and J by 4 bases, with 7 bases of the junction left unmatched. The CDR3 nucleotides read TGTGCCAGCAACGGCGGGAGTACGTACAATGAGCAGTTCTTC. This codes for CASNGGSTYNEQFF.

The rearrangement joins TRBV4-3 to TRBJ2-1, with 10 bases that match TRBD1. V dropped 6 bases and J dropped 8; count of bases not matched to a gene: 7. The CDR3 contains 14 residues. Germline loops: CDR1 LGHNA, CDR2 YSLEER. CDR3 bases: TGCGCCAGCAGTGGGGACAGGGGACCCTATGAGCAGTTCTTC. Encoded protein: CASSGDRGPYEQFF.

This clonotype was detected a few times. The gene calls are TRBV2 and TRBJ2-7, with D hard to call. Trimming cost V 10 bases and J 0 bases, with 10 bases left between them. The CDR3 has 12 residues. CDR1 is SNHLY, CDR2 FYNNEI, per germline. The CDR3 spells CATAQTSYEQYF. The CDR3 nucleotides read TGTGCCACCGCCCAGACCTCCTACGAGCAGTACTTC.

This clonotype was detected many times. This chain joins TRBV5-4 and TRBJ2-7; D might be TRBD2 (5 bases). Germline V gene lookup returns CDR1 SGHNT and CDR2 YYREEE (reference sequence). Trimming pared 2 bases from V and 3 bases from J, leaving 12 bases between. The CDR3 extends over 14 amino acids. CDR3 DNA: TGTGCCAGCAGCTTAAGTTCGGGGAACTACGAGCAGTACTTC. It codes for CASSLSSGNYEQYF.

This chain uses TRBV5-1 with TRBJ1-5, with D maybe TRBD1 (5 bases). Germline V gene sequence: CDR1 SGHRS, CDR2 YFSETQ. This CDR3 has 13 residues. V was clipped by 5 bases and J by 6 bases, with 12 bases between them. In DNA form, the CDR3 reads TGCGCCAGCAGAAGGGACGAAAGTCAGCCCCAGCATTTT. Its protein is CASRRDESQPQHF. Full variable domain (missing parts from reference TRBV5-1 and TRBJ1-5): KAGVTQTPRYLIKTRGQQVTLSCSPISGHRSVSWYQQTPGQGLQFLFEYFSETQRNKGNFPGRFSGRQFSNSRSEMNVSTLELGDSALYLCASRRDESQPQHFGDGTRLSIL.

This clonotype was seen repeatedly, ten times or more. The chain uses TRBV4-2 and TRBJ1-1; 9 bases line up with TRBD1. V gave up 3 bases and J gave up 3 bases; unmatched junction bases: 8. Germline CDR1 is LGHNA and CDR2 is YNFKEQ. CDR3 size: 16 residues. CDR3 bases: TGTGCCAGCAGCCACGACCAGGGACAGGGCTACACTGAAGCTTTCTTT. Its translation: CASSHDQGQGYTEAFF.

This clonotype was seen more than once but under ten times. The chain employs TRBV29-1 and TRBJ2-1, with 7 bases matching TRBD2. The CDR3 sequence is 14 residues long. V dropped 4 bases and J dropped 4; count of bases not matched to a gene: 7. Germline values: CDR1 SQVTM, CDR2 ANQGSEA. The DNA for the CDR3 is TGCAGCGTTGTAGGGAGGGCCTTGTACAATGAGCAGTTCTTC. Residues: CSVVGRALYNEQFF.

The chain uses TRBV4-3 and TRBJ2-1; D ambiguous. Trimming shortened V by 0 bases and J by 10 bases, and 10 bases separated the two germline ends. Germline CDR1 LGHNA, CDR2 YSLEER. This CDR3 spans 13 amino acids. CDR3 residues: CASSQDRAAEQFF. The CDR3 DNA reads TGCGCCAGCAGCCAAGATAGGGCGGCCGAGCAGTTCTTC.

There are many counts of this clonotype. This CDR3 reads CASSPSVRSGNTIYF. CDR3 DNA: TGTGCCAGCTCACCCTCCGTTCGCTCTGGAAACACCATATATTTT. The chain couples TRBV18 to TRBJ1-3; D not resolved. With 3 bases removed from V and 0 bases from J, the gap between germline ends came to 9 bases. CDR1 is KGHSH, CDR2 LQKENI, per germline. This CDR3 contains 15 residues.